What follows are 21 T cell receptor beta chains derived from one specimen sequenced in a study of vaccination effects on CD4 cells after COVID-19. Their recognized antigens are unknown. In the ViraFEST assay, antigen-specific CD4+ clonotypes were identified by expansion after peptide-pool stimulation. Investigators separated out CD4+ T cells once around nine days of culture had passed. This individual tested PCR-positive for SARS-CoV-2 infection between March and December 2020. It was two doses of either the BNT162b2 or mRNA-1273 vaccine that participants received. Measured with immunoSEQ multiplex PCR; TCRdb has only the in-frame clones, and not every one. The data hold some 14,000 clones, with over 70% observed a single time. The source material was CD4+ T cells from PBMCs cultured with HCoV-NL63 spike peptides, sampled after COVID-19 vaccination. The receptor set was obtained from a human donor who had a prior SARS-CoV-2 infection.

This clone showed up just once. The CDR3 bases are TGCGCCAGCAGCATAGGGGCAGGTAACTACGAGCAGTACTTC. As protein: CASSIGAGNYEQYF. This chain uses TRBV5-1 with TRBJ2-7; maybe TRBD1 (5 bases). This CDR3 comprises 14 residues. Trimming cost V 4 bases and J 3 bases, with 14 bases left between them. The V gene's germline CDR1 is SGHRS and CDR2 YFSETQ. Together with reference TRBV5-1 and TRBJ2-7, the CDR3 gives the full variable domain: KAGVTQTPRYLIKTRGQQVTLSCSPISGHRSVSWYQQTPGQGLQFLFEYFSETQRNKGNFPGRFSGRQFSNSRSEMNVSTLELGDSALYLCASSIGAGNYEQYFGPGTRLTVT.

The rearrangement joins TRBV7-9 to TRBJ1-6, with 7 bases matching TRBD1. The trim removed 4 bases at V and 6 bases at J, leaving 3 bases unmatched. The CDR3 totals 14 residues. Germline values: CDR1 SEHNR, CDR2 FQNEAQ (reference sequence). The CDR3: CASSWGQINSPLHF. The DNA for the CDR3 is TGTGCCAGCAGCTGGGGACAGATTAATTCACCCCTCCACTTT.

The genes are TRBV2 and TRBJ1-1; 9 nucleotides align to TRBD1. The CDR3 is made up of 14 amino acids. Trimming cost V 4 bases and J 6 bases; bases outside gene matches: 6. Germline V gene data show CDR1 as SNHLY and CDR2 as FYNNEI. DNA of the CDR3: TGTGCCAGCAGTGGCGCCTGGACAGGGGCTGAAGCTTTCTTT. It translates to CASSGAWTGAEAFF.

This clone was detected once. V is TRBV12-5 and J is TRBJ2-5, with TRBD1 identical over 7 bases. The CDR3 runs to 14 residues. Unmatched junction bases numbered 9, after V lost 6 bases and J lost 5 bases. The germline V gene encodes CDR1 LGHNT and CDR2 FRNRAP. CDR3 in DNA: TGTGCTAGTGGAGGCAGGGGGACCTTGGAGACCCAGTACTTC. Residues: CASGGRGTLETQYF.

This clone was seen a handful of times. This chain's CDR3 is CAISVGGSSYNSPLHF. The CDR3 nucleotides read TGTGCCATCAGTGTCGGGGGCTCCTCCTATAATTCACCCCTCCACTTT. V usage is TRBV10-3 and J usage is TRBJ1-6; TRBD1 might be the D (6 bases). Trimming removed 4 bases from V and 0 bases from J, with 10 bases in between. This CDR3 contains 16 residues. CDR1 and CDR2 (germline): ENHRY, SYGVKD.

The chain carries TRBV6-1 and TRBJ1-2; the D gene is possibly TRBD1 (6 bases). Per germline, CDR1 MNHNS and CDR2 SASEGT. Trimming pared 2 bases from V and 3 bases from J, leaving 10 bases between. The CDR3 totals 14 residues. The CDR3 reads CASSESTGHYGYTF. In nucleotides, the CDR3 is TGTGCCAGCAGTGAAAGTACAGGGCACTATGGCTACACCTTC.

This clone was counted only a few times. The chain joins TRBV5-1 to TRBJ1-2; D gene ambiguous. Germline lookup yields CDR1 SGHRS and CDR2 YFSETQ. The CDR3 sequence is 15 residues long. Trimming removed 4 bases from V and 3 bases from J, with 16 bases in between. CDR3 in amino acids: CASSPIGQLYYGYTF. The DNA of the CDR3 is TGCGCCAGCAGCCCCATAGGGCAGCTATACTATGGCTACACCTTC.

J is TRBJ1-3 and V is TRBV4-3, with D possibly being TRBD1 (5 bases). Germline V gene lookup returns CDR1 LGHNA and CDR2 YSLEER. CDR3 size: 13 residues. Trimming left V 0 bases short and J 10 bases short, with 10 bases between. CDR3 residues: CASSQDRGETIYF. As DNA, the CDR3 is TGCGCCAGCAGCCAAGATCGAGGGGAGACCATATATTTT.

This clone was detected a few times. This rearrangement joins TRBV5-1 to TRBJ1-6; D is possibly TRBD1 (5 bases). Per germline, CDR1 SGHRS and CDR2 YFSETQ. The CDR3 is 17 amino acids. Between the trimmed V and J ends, which lost 0 bases and 4 bases, there was a span of 14 bases. CDR3 in amino acids: CASSLVLGTGYNSPLHF. Written as DNA, the CDR3 is TGCGCCAGCAGCTTGGTGCTCGGGACGGGTTATAATTCACCCCTCCACTTT. Full variable domain (missing parts from reference TRBV5-1 and TRBJ1-6): KAGVTQTPRYLIKTRGQQVTLSCSPISGHRSVSWYQQTPGQGLQFLFEYFSETQRNKGNFPGRFSGRQFSNSRSEMNVSTLELGDSALYLCASSLVLGTGYNSPLHFGNGTRLTVT.

This clone was seen once. The chain couples TRBV6-5 to TRBJ2-1; unclear D gene. The germline CDR1 and CDR2 sequences are MNHEY and SVGAGI. This CDR3 has 15 amino acids. The germline V and J ends were trimmed by 5 bases and 1 base, with 12 bases remaining between them. The CDR3 DNA reads as TGTGCCAGCAGTACGGACGGCTATTCCTACAATGAGCAGTTCTTC. Protein: CASSTDGYSYNEQFF.

The chain employs TRBV27 and TRBJ2-5, with D perhaps matching TRBD2 (7 bases). The germline gives CDR1 MNHEY, CDR2 SMNVEV (reference sequence). This CDR3 is built from 15 residues. Trimming pared 5 bases from V and 5 bases from J, leaving 18 bases between. The CDR3: CASSPWGGGLETQYF. The CDR3 region has the DNA TGTGCCAGCAGTCCCTGGGGGGGCGGATTGGAGACCCAGTACTTC.

The rearrangement joins TRBV6-4 to TRBJ1-2; D remains unclear. Trimming removed 6 bases at V and 5 bases at J, with 13 bases between. The CDR3 has 13 residues. Germline V lookup: CDR1 MRHNA, CDR2 SNTAGT. As DNA, the CDR3 is TGTGCCAGCAGCCAATTCGGCGGGTATGGCTACACCTTC. Translated: CASSQFGGYGYTF.

The chain recombines TRBV10-3 with TRBJ1-2, with 8 bases that match TRBD1. Germline values: CDR1 ENHRY, CDR2 SYGVKD. V was clipped by 6 bases and J by 4 bases; unmatched bases: 10. The CDR3 is 15 residues long. The CDR3 here is CAISNYRGEGYGYTF. The CDR3, as DNA: TGTGCCATCAGCAACTACAGGGGGGAAGGCTATGGCTACACCTTC.

J is TRBJ1-1 and V is TRBV12-3 or TRBV12-4; 7 bases match TRBD1. V trimming: 6 bases; J trimming: 6 bases; junction bases outside the gene matches: 7. The CDR3 covers 13 residues. The DNA of the CDR3 is TGTGCCAGCAGCCCCAGGGGGTCCTCTGAAGCTTTCTTT. Its translation is CASSPRGSSEAFF.

The chain couples TRBV12-5 to TRBJ1-1; D is ambiguous. Germline assignment: CDR1 LGHNT and CDR2 FRNRAP. V lost 0 bases and J lost 4, with 9 bases in between. The CDR3 length is 14 residues. CDR3 bases: TGTGCTAGTGGTTTGGTACCGGATGGCACTGAAGCTTTCTTT. It codes for CASGLVPDGTEAFF.

The V gene is TRBV30, the J gene TRBJ2-3; 14 bases line up with TRBD2. V was clipped by 3 bases and J by 5 bases; unmatched bases: 13. Looked up from germline, CDR1 is GTSNPN and CDR2 is SVGIG (reference sequence). This CDR3 spans 18 amino acids. The CDR3 protein is CAWRPPGLAGGSGDTQYF. CDR3 nucleotide sequence: TGTGCCTGGAGGCCACCAGGACTAGCGGGGGGTTCCGGAGATACGCAGTATTTT.

The gene calls are TRBV2 and TRBJ2-1, with D perhaps matching TRBD1 (6 bases). V was clipped by 7 bases and J by 15 bases, with 19 bases between them. The germline gives CDR1 SNHLY, CDR2 FYNNEI. This CDR3 region has 12 residues. CDR3 protein: CASTTTGSRAFF. In nucleotides, the CDR3 is TGTGCCAGCACCACAACAGGGTCCCGTGCGTTCTTC.

The chain recombines TRBV18 with TRBJ2-3, with D tentatively TRBD1 or TRBD2 (9 bases each). CDR1 KGHSH and CDR2 LQKENI come from the germline V gene. The CDR3 is 22 residues long. V lost 4 bases and J lost 6, with 38 bases in between. The CDR3 sequence is CASSQQGASGTSFARFVDTQYF. As DNA, the CDR3 is TGTGCCAGCTCACAACAGGGGGCCTCGGGGACTAGCTTCGCTCGGTTCGTGGATACGCAGTATTTT.

Only one count was recorded for this clone. The CDR3 bases are TGTGCCAGCAGCTTAGCAGGACGGCATAATGAAAAACTGTTTTTT. This codes for CASSLAGRHNEKLFF. The V call is TRBV7-6, the J call TRBJ1-4, with D unclear. The CDR3 runs to 15 residues. V lost 0 bases, J lost 4 bases, and 9 bases lay in between. CDR1 and CDR2 (germline): SGHVS, FNYEAQ.

The V call is TRBV5-1, the J call TRBJ2-5; D gene ambiguous. This CDR3 spans 14 amino acids. Trimming stripped 1 base from V and 5 bases from J, with 12 bases between. Germline V CDR1 and CDR2: SGHRS, YFSETQ. The CDR3 DNA reads TGCGCCAGCAGCTTGAGCCCACCTGGGGAGACCCAGTACTTC. This gives the protein CASSLSPPGETQYF.

The J gene is TRBJ2-5, the V gene TRBV7-2; TRBD1 agrees at 8 bases. V shed 5 bases and J 5 bases; nucleotides not matched to a gene: 7. Looked up from germline, CDR1 is SGHTA and CDR2 is FQGNSA. The CDR3 runs 14 residues. This CDR3 reads CASSLRTGLETQYF. The CDR3 bases are TGTGCCAGCAGCCTAAGGACAGGGTTGGAGACCCAGTACTTC.